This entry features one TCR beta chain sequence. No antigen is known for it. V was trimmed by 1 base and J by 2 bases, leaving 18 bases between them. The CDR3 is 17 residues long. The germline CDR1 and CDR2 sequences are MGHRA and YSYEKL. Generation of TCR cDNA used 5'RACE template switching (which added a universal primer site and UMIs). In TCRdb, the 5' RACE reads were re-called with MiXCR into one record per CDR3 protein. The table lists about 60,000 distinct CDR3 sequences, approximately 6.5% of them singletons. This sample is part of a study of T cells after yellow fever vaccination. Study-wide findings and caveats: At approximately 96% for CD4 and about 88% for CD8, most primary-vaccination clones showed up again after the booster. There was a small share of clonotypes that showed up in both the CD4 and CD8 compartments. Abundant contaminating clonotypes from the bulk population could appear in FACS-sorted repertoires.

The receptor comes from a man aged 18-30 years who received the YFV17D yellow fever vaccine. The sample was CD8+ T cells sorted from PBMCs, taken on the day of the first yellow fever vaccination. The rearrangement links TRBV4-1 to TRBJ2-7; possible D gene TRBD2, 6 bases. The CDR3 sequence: CASSQASGVEGTYEQYF. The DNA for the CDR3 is TGCGCCAGCAGCCAAGCCTCCGGGGTGGAGGGGACCTACGAGCAGTACTTC.